This passage covers 26 T cell receptor beta chains from one sample sequenced in a study of shared clonotypes between healthy human individuals. Profiled with immunoSEQ multiplex PCR; TCRdb holds only in-frame clones, not every one. The table lists 950,000 to 1,100,000 clones, 65% to 75% of them singletons, with over 1.3% in the top ten. Specimen: memory CD4+ T cells sorted from blood. Subset defined: CD45RA-negative fraction. These receptors were taken from a man between 18 and 35 years old in good health.

This sequence joins TRBV2 and TRBJ1-6, with D possibly matching TRBD1 (5 bases). There are 13 residues in the CDR3. The germline V and J ends were trimmed by 7 bases and 6 bases, with 10 bases remaining between them. Germline CDR1 SNHLY, CDR2 FYNNEI. CDR3 bases: TGTGCCAGCACCAGGGCCCCTAATTCACCCCTCCACTTT. This sequence encodes CASTRAPNSPLHF.

This chain connects TRBV14 to TRBJ2-3; D is uncertain. The CDR3 sequence is 12 residues long. With 0 bases removed from V and 3 bases from J, the gap between germline ends came to 1 base. Germline V gene sequence: CDR1 SGHDN, CDR2 FVKESK. CDR3 sequence reads: CASSQDTDTQYF. The CDR3 coding sequence is TGTGCCAGCAGCCAAGATACAGATACGCAGTATTTT.

The genes are TRBV7-6 and TRBJ2-5, with 8 bases that match TRBD1. The CDR3 has 16 residues. Germline CDR1 SGHVS, CDR2 FNYEAQ. V lost 0 bases to trimming and J lost 3 bases; unmatched junction nucleotides: 6. The CDR3 DNA sequence: TGTGCCAGCAGCTTAGCAGGACAGGGCGCAAAAGAGACCCAGTACTTC. It specifies CASSLAGQGAKETQYF.

The gene calls are TRBV7-8 and TRBJ2-7, with a possible D match to TRBD1 (6 bases). CDR3 length: 16 residues. Between the trimmed V and J ends, which lost 5 bases and 0 bases, there was a span of 17 bases. The germline V gene has CDR1 SGHVS and CDR2 FQNEAQ. CDR3 sequence: CASSIGLAGASYEQYF. DNA of the CDR3: TGTGCCAGCAGCATCGGACTGGCAGGGGCCTCCTACGAGCAGTACTTC.

CDR3 bases: TGTGCCAGCAGCTACGACCACAATGAGCAGTTCTTC. Translation gives CASSYDHNEQFF. The chain uses TRBV13 and TRBJ2-1; no reliable D call. V lost 4 bases, J lost 5 bases, and 6 bases lay in between. Germline CDR1 and CDR2: PRHDT and FYEKMQ (reference sequence). The CDR3 has 12 amino acids.

Ten or more counts support this clone. V usage is TRBV21-1 and J usage is TRBJ2-1; no DNA check was done on the table's D call, TRBD2. TRBV21-1 is designated a pseudogene. The CDR3 runs to 21 residues. CDR3 coding DNA: TGTGCCAGCAGATACACCGCACTGCGGACTAGCGGGAGTATTTCCTACAATGAGCAGTTCTTC. Translated, it gives CASRYTALRTSGSISYNEQFF.

This clone came up once. The gene calls are TRBV30 and TRBJ1-2, with D maybe TRBD1 (6 bases). The germline V gene encodes CDR1 GTSNPN and CDR2 SVGIG (reference sequence). V lost 1 base, J lost 3 bases, and 12 bases lay in between. This CDR3 comprises 14 residues. The CDR3 sequence: CAWSGNRGDYGYTF. CDR3 coding DNA: TGTGCCTGGAGTGGAAATAGGGGGGACTATGGCTACACCTTC.

V and J are TRBV6-1 and TRBJ1-5; no clear D. There are 12 residues in the CDR3. The ends were cut back, 2 bases at V and 11 bases at J, with 10 bases in the middle. Looked up from germline, CDR1 is MNHNS and CDR2 is SASEGT. The CDR3 region is CASSEMALAQHF. The CDR3 coding sequence is TGTGCCAGCAGTGAAATGGCCCTAGCCCAGCATTTT.

There are a few counts of this clone. Additional DNA sequences in this sample encode the identical CDR3. V is TRBV5-1 and J is TRBJ1-3; D gene uncertain. V was shortened by 5 bases and J by 0 bases, with 6 bases between the two germline ends. CDR1 SGHRS and CDR2 YFSETQ come from the germline V gene. There are 13 residues in the CDR3. The CDR3 DNA is TGCGCCAGCAGGGAAAGCTCTGGAAACACCATATATTTT. Translated: CASRESSGNTIYF.

This clone has at least ten counts. This chain connects TRBV6-4 to TRBJ2-7; D may be TRBD1 or TRBD2 (5 bases each). V was trimmed by 0 bases and J by 3 bases, leaving 15 bases between them. This CDR3 contains 16 residues. CDR1 and CDR2 (germline): MRHNA, SNTAGT. The CDR3 is CASSDSKGREIYEQYF. DNA for the CDR3: TGTGCCAGCAGTGACTCGAAAGGCAGGGAGATCTACGAGCAGTACTTC.

The chain joins TRBV6-1 to TRBJ1-2; 8 bases line up with TRBD1. Germline V gene lookup returns CDR1 MNHNS and CDR2 SASEGT. The J segment lost 7 bases and the V segment lost 4 bases, leaving 11 bases of the junction unmatched. The CDR3 sequence is 15 residues long. The CDR3 here is CASSALRTGTSGYTF. The CDR3 nucleotides are TGTGCCAGCAGTGCATTGAGGACAGGGACGTCTGGCTACACCTTC.

V is TRBV5-1 and J is TRBJ2-3; possibly TRBD1 for D (6 bases). With 4 bases removed from V and 6 bases from J, the gap between germline ends came to 18 bases. This CDR3 is 15 amino acids long. CDR1 and CDR2 (germline): SGHRS, YFSETQ. CDR3 sequence: CASSATSRGDDTQYF. The CDR3 region has the DNA TGCGCCAGCAGCGCCACGTCCAGGGGAGACGATACGCAGTATTTT.

The chain joins TRBV6-6 to TRBJ1-1, with unresolved D. Between the trimmed V and J ends, which lost 0 bases and 1 base, there was a span of 9 bases. From germline, CDR1 is MNHNY and CDR2 SVGAGI (reference sequence). The CDR3 has 15 residues. CDR3 protein: CASSYSPAGNTEAFF. CDR3 bases: TGTGCCAGCAGTTACTCCCCGGCGGGGAACACTGAAGCTTTCTTT.

J is TRBJ1-6 and V is TRBV6-1; D unclear. This CDR3 region has 9 residues. CDR1 is MNHNS and CDR2 is SASEGT in the germline V gene. The CDR3 here is CTSDSPLHF. The CDR3, as DNA: TGTACTTCTGATTCACCCCTCCACTTT.

Regarding this clone: The same CDR3 also results from other DNA sequences found in this sample. DNA for the CDR3: TGTGCCAGCAGCTCGGACTCACAAGAGACCCAGTACTTC. It encodes CASSSDSQETQYF. The chain couples TRBV2 to TRBJ2-5, with a possible D match to TRBD2 (5 bases). The V and J ends lost 6 bases and 2 bases respectively, with 10 bases between them. The germline CDR1 and CDR2 sequences are SNHLY and FYNNEI. CDR3 length: 13 amino acids.

This clone was seen a few times. The chain links TRBV2 to TRBJ1-5; D uncertain. V lost 4 bases and J 2 bases, leaving 6 bases between the germline ends. Germline CDR1 SNHLY, CDR2 FYNNEI. The CDR3 runs to 13 residues. The CDR3 DNA sequence: TGTGCCAGCAGTGGAATAGGCAATCAGCCCCAGCATTTT. Its protein product is CASSGIGNQPQHF.

The chain recombines TRBV28 with TRBJ2-6; D gene uncertain. Germline-derived CDR1 and CDR2 are MDHEN and SYDVKM. The CDR3 has 18 amino acids. V gave up 1 base and J gave up 0 bases, with 13 bases separating them. The CDR3 is CASSLYGVHISGANVLTF. Written as DNA, the CDR3 is TGTGCCAGCAGTTTATATGGGGTACACATCTCTGGGGCCAACGTCCTGACTTTC.

The chain combines TRBV7-2 with TRBJ2-3; D is undetermined. The germline V gene has CDR1 SGHTA and CDR2 FQGNSA. Trimming removed 0 bases from V and 2 bases from J, with 12 bases in between. CDR3 size: 16 residues. In DNA form, the CDR3 reads TGTGCCAGCAGCTTAGCGTATAACAAGCTCACAGATACGCAGTATTTT. It is translated as CASSLAYNKLTDTQYF.

This sequence joins TRBV7-2 and TRBJ2-3; tentatively, D is TRBD1 (6 bases). CDR1 is SGHTA and CDR2 is FQGNSA in the germline V gene. V was clipped by 5 bases and J by 1 base, with 13 bases between them. This CDR3 region has 15 residues. The CDR3, as DNA: TGTGCCAGCAGCCGAGGGTCAGGGGGCACAGATACGCAGTATTTT. Its protein is CASSRGSGGTDTQYF.

The chain combines TRBV4-3 with TRBJ2-1, with TRBD2 matching 7 bases. The germline V gene has CDR1 LGHNA and CDR2 YSLEER. This CDR3 spans 15 amino acids. J gave up 1 base and V 2 bases, and 2 bases lay outside the gene matches. CDR3 amino acids: CASSQSSGSYNEQFF. In DNA, the CDR3 is TGCGCCAGCAGCCAATCTAGCGGTTCCTACAATGAGCAGTTCTTC.

This chain connects TRBV7-9 to TRBJ2-5; the match to TRBD2 covers 13 bases. V was clipped by 5 bases and J by 2 bases; unmatched bases: 2. The CDR3 is made up of 15 amino acids. Germline assignment: CDR1 SEHNR and CDR2 FQNEAQ (reference sequence). Written as DNA, the CDR3 is TGTGCCAGCAGCCCGGGACTAGCGGGGCAAGAGACCCAGTACTTC. Translation gives CASSPGLAGQETQYF.

The V call is TRBV10-3, the J call TRBJ2-2; 7 nucleotides match TRBD2. This CDR3 spans 19 amino acids. V lost 2 bases to trimming and J lost 0 bases; unmatched junction nucleotides: 12. Germline V gene sequence: CDR1 ENHRY, CDR2 SYGVKD. CDR3 amino acids: CAISEAYLSGLPNTGELFF. The CDR3 nucleotides read TGTGCCATCAGTGAGGCCTACCTGTCGGGACTACCGAACACCGGGGAGCTGTTTTTT.

The gene calls are TRBV5-1 and TRBJ2-7, with D perhaps TRBD2 (5 bases). The V gene lost 4 bases and the J gene lost 6 bases, with 20 bases spanning the gap. This CDR3 has 15 amino acids. Germline V CDR1 and CDR2: SGHRS, YFSETQ. CDR3 in DNA: TGCGCCAGCAGCCCAACGTCGGGGTCCCCCGCCGAGCAGTACTTC. As protein: CASSPTSGSPAEQYF.

Of note for this clone: One end of the junction fails to match germline, which may point to a read error. V gene TRBV7-7 combines with J gene TRBJ2-5; D might be TRBD2 (6 bases). The CDR3 is 14 amino acids. Germline V gene data show CDR1 as SSHAT and CDR2 as FNYEAQ (reference sequence). As DNA, the CDR3 is TGTGCTAGCAGCCCCCTGGGGGGACCAGAGACCCAGTACTTC. It translates to CASSPLGGPETQYF.

This chain joins TRBV5-5 and TRBJ2-3; D might be TRBD2 (5 bases). The length of the CDR3 is 14 residues. Germline V lookup: CDR1 SGHKS, CDR2 YYEKEE (reference sequence). V was trimmed by 3 bases and J by 5 bases, leaving 13 bases between them. CDR3 nucleotides: TGTGCCAGCAGCTCCCCCCGGGATGGAGATACGCAGTATTTT. As protein: CASSSPRDGDTQYF.

This chain connects TRBV6-1 to TRBJ1-4; D perhaps matches TRBD1 (5 bases). The CDR3 spans 15 residues. Germline-derived CDR1 and CDR2 are MNHNS and SASEGT. Trimming stripped 1 base from V and 0 bases from J, with 6 bases between. The CDR3 nucleotides read TGTGCCAGCAGTGAAGGGGGCGCAACTAATGAAAAACTGTTTTTT. This encodes CASSEGGATNEKLFF.